A single sample is the source of the 8 T cell receptor beta chains below, sequenced in a study of shared clonotypes between healthy human individuals. Repertoires were generated with immunoSEQ multiplex PCR, while TCRdb's copy carries only in-frame clones and drops some. Of about 1.1 million clones detected, around three quarters appear once; the ten largest clones hold 0.4% to 0.55%. Sequenced material: memory CD4+ T cells from PBMCs. Sample subset: CD45RA-negative fraction. The source is a man younger than 35 in good health. Some clones in this sample may be carry-over from other donors' samples.

This chain joins TRBV9 and TRBJ1-1; D is uncertain. This CDR3 region has 14 residues. The V gene lost 0 bases and the J gene lost 1 base, with 7 bases spanning the gap. Germline CDR1 reads SGDLS; CDR2 reads YYNGEE. The CDR3 region is CASSVGHSNTEAFF. In DNA form, the CDR3 reads TGTGCCAGCAGCGTAGGGCACTCGAACACTGAAGCTTTCTTT.

The chain combines TRBV5-4 with TRBJ1-4; 7 bases align to TRBD1. CDR1 SGHNT and CDR2 YYREEE come from the germline V gene (reference sequence). V was clipped by 4 bases and J by 0 bases; unmatched bases: 6. The CDR3 runs to 16 residues. CDR3 DNA: TGTGCCAGCAGCCCGACAGGGCTTGCAACTAATGAAAAACTGTTTTTT. It is translated as CASSPTGLATNEKLFF.

The chain recombines TRBV19 with TRBJ2-7; the D gene is possibly TRBD1 (6 bases). From germline, CDR1 is LNHDA and CDR2 SQIVND (reference sequence). The V end lost 5 bases, the J end lost 7 bases, and 18 bases lay between the germline ends. The CDR3 spans 14 residues. The CDR3 loop is CASSVDSGPWEQYF. CDR3 coding DNA: TGTGCCAGTAGTGTGGACAGTGGACCGTGGGAGCAGTACTTC.

The rearrangement links TRBV6-1 to TRBJ2-7; D gene ambiguous. V lost 3 bases, J lost 2 bases, and 17 bases lay in between. The germline V gene encodes CDR1 MNHNS and CDR2 SASEGT. The CDR3 runs 16 residues. CDR3 in amino acids: CASSEVGNPSPYEQYF. As DNA, the CDR3 is TGTGCCAGCAGTGAGGTCGGCAACCCCAGCCCCTACGAGCAGTACTTC.

V is TRBV11-2 and J is TRBJ1-4; D might be TRBD1 (5 bases). V lost 3 bases and J 4 bases, leaving 15 bases between the germline ends. CDR1 and CDR2 from the germline V gene are SGHAT and FQNNGV. This CDR3 has 16 amino acids. The CDR3 DNA reads TGTGCCAGCAGCTTGAACCGGGGGACGGTTAATGAAAAACTGTTTTTT. It yields the protein CASSLNRGTVNEKLFF.

The chain links TRBV4-3 to TRBJ1-1; perhaps TRBD1 as D (5 bases). The V and J ends lost 4 bases and 4 bases respectively, with 16 bases between them. In germline, CDR1 is LGHNA, CDR2 YSLEER. The CDR3 loop spans 15 amino acids. This CDR3 is CASSPGTGGGTEAFF. CDR3 DNA: TGCGCCAGCAGCCCAGGGACGGGAGGAGGCACTGAAGCTTTCTTT.

This clone was picked up one time. The rearrangement uses TRBV5-4 and TRBJ2-7; unclear D gene. V was trimmed by 2 bases and J by 3 bases, leaving 9 bases between them. The CDR3 spans 13 residues. Germline V gene lookup returns CDR1 SGHNT and CDR2 YYREEE (reference sequence). In DNA form, the CDR3 reads TGTGCCAGCAGCTTCCCGGACGGCTACGAGCAGTACTTC. Protein product: CASSFPDGYEQYF.

The chain links TRBV28 to TRBJ2-7, with 13 positions matching TRBD2. With 6 bases clipped from V and 2 bases from J, the junction kept 16 bases outside the gene matches. The CDR3 is 19 amino acids. The germline gives CDR1 MDHEN, CDR2 SYDVKM. The CDR3 bases are TGTGCCAGCAGACCGTACCTCGGACTAGCGGGAGAGGACACCTACGAGCAGTACTTC. Translated, it gives CASRPYLGLAGEDTYEQYF.